Following are 25 T cell receptor beta chains from one sample sequenced in a study of blood T cell repertoires in COVID-19. Clones were read by immunoSEQ multiplex PCR, and TCRdb kept only the in-frame ones, dropping some. The sample yields around 64,000 clones, about 90% seen once. Specimen: peripheral blood. Every receptor here comes from a man aged 50-59 years with active COVID-19.

The rearrangement uses TRBV28 and TRBJ1-1; D uncertain. Germline-derived CDR1 and CDR2 are MDHEN and SYDVKM. Trimming cost V 3 bases and J 6 bases, with 20 bases left between them. This CDR3 is built from 16 residues. CDR3 in amino acids: CASSLLPQTERAEAFF. The CDR3 coding sequence is TGTGCCAGCAGTTTGCTCCCTCAGACGGAGAGGGCTGAAGCTTTCTTT.

This clone was recorded only once. The V and J genes are TRBV2 and TRBJ2-3; 11 bases line up with TRBD2. Germline CDR1 and CDR2: SNHLY and FYNNEI. V shed 5 bases, J shed 0 bases, and the junction held 13 bases outside the gene matches. The length of the CDR3 is 19 residues. The CDR3 region has the DNA TGTGCCAGCAGTATCCATAGCGGGAGGGCTCCCATGAGCACAGATACGCAGTATTTT. Protein sequence: CASSIHSGRAPMSTDTQYF.

J is TRBJ1-5 and V is TRBV6-5; D is uncertain. The germline V gene has CDR1 MNHEY and CDR2 SVGAGI. CDR3 length: 13 amino acids. Trimming took 10 bases from V and 9 from J, leaving 19 bases between them. In nucleotides, the CDR3 is TGTGCCACCCGTACCGGGGTCTCCGGGCCCCAGCATTTT. Encoded protein: CATRTGVSGPQHF.

The V and J genes are TRBV7-2 and TRBJ1-1, with TRBD1 identical over 9 bases. The CDR3 is 14 residues long. Looked up from germline, CDR1 is SGHTA and CDR2 is FQGNSA. The V and J ends lost 6 bases and 7 bases, in that order; junction bases with no gene match: 9. CDR3 amino acids: CASSLGQGIFEAFF. The CDR3 nucleotides read TGTGCCAGCAGTTTGGGACAGGGAATCTTTGAAGCTTTCTTT.

The chain uses TRBV5-1 and TRBJ2-3; 7 bases are a match to TRBD1. V was clipped by 4 bases and J by 1 base; unmatched bases: 3. This CDR3 has 14 residues. Germline values: CDR1 SGHRS, CDR2 YFSETQ. CDR3 amino acids: CASSPGQRTDTQYF. CDR3 nucleotides: TGCGCCAGCAGCCCGGGACAGCGCACAGATACGCAGTATTTT.

The chain links TRBV11-3 to TRBJ2-3; 12 positions match TRBD2. The ends lost 5 bases at V and 1 base at J; junction bases unmatched: 1. CDR3 length: 15 amino acids. Germline V lookup: CDR1 SGHNT, CDR2 YENEEA. CDR3 sequence (DNA): TGTGCCAGCAGCCGACTAGCGGGGGGCACAGATACGCAGTATTTT. Encoded protein: CASSRLAGGTDTQYF.

This rearrangement joins TRBV11-3 to TRBJ1-2, with TRBD1 identical over 7 bases. The CDR3 runs to 13 residues. Germline loops: CDR1 SGHNT, CDR2 YENEEA. The ends lost 5 bases at V and 8 bases at J; junction bases unmatched: 8. CDR3 sequence reads: CASSAGTVQGYTF. The CDR3 nucleotides are TGTGCCAGCAGCGCAGGGACAGTTCAGGGCTACACCTTC.

The chain uses TRBV4-3 and TRBJ2-3, with a possible D match to TRBD1 (7 bases). Germline CDR1 LGHNA, CDR2 YSLEER. V was trimmed by 3 bases and J by 4 bases, leaving 14 bases between them. The CDR3 sequence is 15 residues long. The CDR3 DNA follows: TGCGCCAGCAGCCACCGGACAGGAGGGGCAGATACGCAGTATTTT. Encoded protein: CASSHRTGGADTQYF.

This clone showed up just once. The chain links TRBV6-1 to TRBJ2-7, with D tentatively TRBD1 (6 bases). V shed 1 base and J shed 12 bases, with 10 bases lying between them. CDR1 and CDR2 (germline): MNHNS, SASEGT. The CDR3 is made up of 11 amino acids. The CDR3 region has the DNA TGTGCCAGCAGTGAAGGGACAGTTTCGTACTTC. The encoded protein is CASSEGTVSYF.

The V gene is TRBV7-9, the J gene TRBJ2-7; TRBD2 matches at 8 bases. Trimming at V came to 4 bases and at J to 7 bases, leaving 9 bases not matched to a gene. Germline V gene data show CDR1 as SEHNR and CDR2 as FQNEAQ (reference sequence). This CDR3 contains 14 residues. The CDR3 bases are TGTGCCAGCAGCTCGGGGACTAGGCGTAATGAGCAGTACTTC. Its translation: CASSSGTRRNEQYF.

J is TRBJ2-3 and V is TRBV7-9, with D maybe TRBD2 (6 bases). The ends were cut back, 3 bases at V and 3 bases at J, with 10 bases in the middle. The CDR3 extends over 14 amino acids. Germline assignment: CDR1 SEHNR and CDR2 FQNEAQ (reference sequence). Written as DNA, the CDR3 is TGTGCCAGCAGCTTCAGCGGGTCTACAGATACGCAGTATTTT. Translating it yields CASSFSGSTDTQYF.

The chain has TRBV5-1 and TRBJ2-6; 9 positions match TRBD2. This CDR3 region has 16 residues. CDR1 is SGHRS and CDR2 is YFSETQ in the germline V gene. V dropped 5 bases and J dropped 0; count of bases not matched to a gene: 3. In DNA, the CDR3 is TGCGCCAGCAGTAAGACTAGCGGCTCTGGGGCCAACGTCCTGACTTTC. Amino acid sequence: CASSKTSGSGANVLTF.

V usage is TRBV7-9 and J usage is TRBJ2-3; TRBD1 matches 9 bases. Germline CDR1 reads SEHNR; CDR2 reads FQNEAQ (reference sequence). This CDR3 has 15 amino acids. Unmatched junction bases numbered 6, after V lost 5 bases and J lost 3 bases. The DNA for the CDR3 is TGTGCCAGCAGCCAACTCGGACAGGGGACAGATACGCAGTATTTT. Its translation is CASSQLGQGTDTQYF.

The chain is built from TRBV6-1 and TRBJ1-4; possible D gene TRBD1, 5 bases. This CDR3 has 13 amino acids. Per germline, CDR1 MNHNS and CDR2 SASEGT. V lost 2 bases, J lost 8 bases, and 9 bases lay in between. The CDR3 loop reads CASSEQGREKLFF. The DNA for the CDR3 is TGTGCCAGCAGTGAACAGGGTCGGGAAAAACTGTTTTTT.

The J gene is TRBJ2-7, the V gene TRBV5-1, with 8 bases aligning to TRBD1. The ends lost 0 bases at V and 7 bases at J; junction bases unmatched: 6. The germline V gene encodes CDR1 SGHRS and CDR2 YFSETQ. CDR3 length: 14 residues. The CDR3 reads CASSLGQGAREQYF. CDR3 in DNA: TGCGCCAGCAGCTTGGGGCAGGGGGCTCGGGAGCAGTACTTC.

In its sample, this clone was seen a few times. The V and J genes are TRBV15 and TRBJ1-6; 9 bases match TRBD1. Germline V gene data show CDR1 as LNHNV and CDR2 as YYDKDF (reference sequence). The trim removed 8 bases at V and 7 bases at J, leaving 3 bases unmatched. CDR3 length: 13 residues. The CDR3 protein is CATGTGSNSPLHF. Written as DNA, the CDR3 is TGTGCCACCGGGACAGGGAGCAATTCACCCCTCCACTTT.

V gene TRBV20-1 combines with J gene TRBJ2-7; 7 bases map to TRBD1. The germline CDR1 and CDR2 sequences are DFQATT and SNEGSKA (reference sequence). Germline trimming cut 3 bases from V and 6 bases from J; bases unmatched to any gene: 5. CDR3 size: 12 residues. The CDR3 DNA sequence: TGCAGTGCTAGTAGACAGGGTGTCGAGCAGTACTTC. Translated, it gives CSASRQGVEQYF.

This clone showed up just once. The chain joins TRBV15 to TRBJ1-2; 7 bases align to TRBD1. This CDR3 spans 14 amino acids. CDR1 is LNHNV and CDR2 is YYDKDF in the germline V gene (reference sequence). The junction had 7 bases not matched to a gene; V was cut back by 1 base and J by 8 bases. The CDR3 DNA reads TGTGCCACCAGCAGAGGGACAGGTTCGGTCGGCTACACCTTC. Amino acids: CATSRGTGSVGYTF.

The CDR3 sequence is CASSHFKLADTQYF. CDR3 in DNA: TGTGCCAGCAGCCACTTCAAGCTGGCAGATACGCAGTATTTT. The V call is TRBV3-1 (or the pseudogene TRBV3-2), the J call TRBJ2-3, with D hard to call. Trimming removed 3 bases from V and 4 bases from J, with 11 bases in between. CDR1 and CDR2 from the germline V gene are LGHDT and YNNKEL (reference sequence). The CDR3 totals 14 residues.

This chain links TRBV19 with TRBJ2-7, with 8 bases identical to TRBD2. The V segment lost 5 bases and the J segment 0 bases; nucleotides outside the gene matches: 12. The V gene's germline CDR1 is LNHDA and CDR2 SQIVND (reference sequence). There are 17 residues in the CDR3. The CDR3 reads CASSPYLERESSYEQYF. As DNA, the CDR3 is TGTGCCAGTAGTCCATACCTTGAGCGGGAGAGCTCCTACGAGCAGTACTTC.

The chain links TRBV7-9 to TRBJ2-2; no clear D. Germline V gives CDR1 SEHNR, CDR2 FQNEAQ (reference sequence). CDR3 length equals 13 residues. V was shortened by 2 bases and J by 2 bases, with 3 bases between the two germline ends. In DNA form, the CDR3 reads TGTGCCAGCAGCTTAAGCAACACCGGGGAGCTGTTTTTT. This translates into CASSLSNTGELFF.

This chain links TRBV28 with TRBJ1-2, with a weak D call TRBD1 (6 bases). The CDR3 contains 15 residues. V shed 5 bases and J shed 6 bases, with 19 bases lying between them. Germline V CDR1 and CDR2: MDHEN, SYDVKM. Here the CDR3 DNA reads TGTGCCAGCAGTCTCCTAACCGACAGGAGCGATGGCTACACCTTC. It encodes CASSLLTDRSDGYTF.

The chain employs TRBV13 and TRBJ1-6; the D gene is possibly TRBD1 (5 bases). In germline, CDR1 is PRHDT, CDR2 FYEKMQ (reference sequence). The CDR3 runs 15 residues. V shed 0 bases and J shed 10 bases, with 13 bases lying between them. The CDR3 loop reads CASSLGLPGESPLHF. The CDR3 coding sequence is TGTGCCAGCAGCTTAGGCTTACCGGGGGAATCACCCCTCCACTTT.

This clone was seen a few times. The chain recombines TRBV25-1 with TRBJ1-1; D is undetermined. CDR3 length: 15 residues. Germline V gene data show CDR1 as MGHDK and CDR2 as SYGVNS. V lost 3 bases to trimming and J lost 3 bases, with 14 bases between them. The CDR3 loop is CASSDPGKTYTEAFF. The CDR3 coding sequence is TGTGCCAGCAGTGACCCAGGCAAGACATACACTGAAGCTTTCTTT.

The V call is TRBV9, the J call TRBJ2-7, with 14 bases aligning to TRBD2. Germline CDR1 SGDLS, CDR2 YYNGEE. Germline trimming cut 4 bases from V and 5 bases from J; bases unmatched to any gene: 14. This CDR3 has 18 residues. The chain's CDR3 is CASSSKGLAGGPRDEQYF. CDR3 DNA: TGTGCCAGCAGCTCCAAAGGACTAGCGGGAGGTCCTAGGGACGAGCAGTACTTC.